A single sample gave rise to the 31 T cell receptor beta chains below, sequenced in a study of identical twins (dated by TCRdb to 2016 to 2017). Library creation used 5' RACE. The listed sequencing device is Illumina HiSeq 2000. TCRdb ran its own pipeline on the public reads, namely fastp trimming at Q25 and MiXCR clone calling, and kept in-frame beta chains. Here each entry gathers all rows of one CDR3 protein and keeps the most common genes and DNA. The sample table holds about 720,000 distinct CDR3 sequences, of which more than 6.5% were seen once. The ten largest clones capture around 0.98% of the sample. These data also formed part of another study, on yellow fever vaccine responses in identical twins.

Source material: PBMCs. The receptors here all came from a young woman in good health.

Ten or more counts support this clonotype. The genes are TRBV29-1 and TRBJ2-7; D might be TRBD1 (6 bases). Germline V gene sequence: CDR1 SQVTM, CDR2 ANQGSEA. V shed 0 bases and J shed 1 base, with 13 bases lying between them. The CDR3 is made up of 15 amino acids. The CDR3 sequence: CSVEDRDKGSYEQYF. CDR3 coding DNA: TGCAGCGTTGAAGATCGGGACAAGGGGTCCTACGAGCAGTACTTC.

The V and J genes are TRBV6-1 and TRBJ2-3; 9 bases fit TRBD2. Germline values: CDR1 MNHNS, CDR2 SASEGT. Germline trimming cut 7 bases from V and 5 bases from J; bases unmatched to any gene: 7. The CDR3 loop spans 14 amino acids. DNA for the CDR3: TGTGCCAGCATCCCGGCGGGAGGGGGAGATACGCAGTATTTT. As protein: CASIPAGGGDTQYF.

The rearrangement uses TRBV23-1 and TRBJ1-4, with unresolved D. TRBV23-1 is designated an ORF whose function remains uncertain. The CDR3 runs 17 residues. Trimming removed 4 bases from V and 0 bases from J, with 15 bases in between. The CDR3 sequence is CASSRPTLGPTNEKLFF. For the CDR3, the DNA is TGCGCCAGCAGTCGACCTACGCTAGGGCCAACTAATGAAAAACTGTTTTTT.

This clonotype occurred a few times. This chain uses TRBV30 with TRBJ2-3; D ambiguous. The ends were cut back, 3 bases at V and 5 bases at J, with 9 bases in the middle. This CDR3 region has 12 residues. CDR1 and CDR2 from the germline V gene are GTSNPN and SVGIG (reference sequence). The CDR3 here is CAWSERRDTQYF. The CDR3 coding sequence is TGTGCCTGGAGCGAAAGAAGAGATACGCAGTATTTT.

This chain uses TRBV10-3 with TRBJ2-3, with TRBD2 matching 8 bases. V was clipped by 7 bases and J by 1 base; unmatched bases: 19. There are 19 residues in the CDR3. Germline CDR1 is ENHRY and CDR2 is SYGVKD. CDR3 protein: CAITQEGGGPPYGTDTQYF. As DNA, the CDR3 is TGTGCCATCACCCAAGAAGGCGGGGGGCCCCCTTACGGCACAGATACGCAGTATTTT.

Comment on this clonotype: One end of the junction fails to match germline, which may point to a read error. The CDR3 is CASSQGEAQYF. The CDR3 DNA reads as TGTGCCAGCAGCCAAGGAGAGGCCCAGTACTTC. V is TRBV3-1 and J is TRBJ2-5; D ambiguous. This CDR3 has 11 residues. Germline V gives CDR1 LGHDT, CDR2 YNNKEL (reference sequence).

This clonotype was seen a few times. The chain couples TRBV4-3 to TRBJ2-7; D is possibly TRBD1 (5 bases). V gave up 5 bases and J gave up 6 bases, with 14 bases separating them. The CDR3 is made up of 13 amino acids. Germline V gives CDR1 LGHNA, CDR2 YSLEER. The CDR3 spells CASSNDRRSEQYF. CDR3 DNA sequence: TGCGCCAGCAGCAACGACAGACGTTCCGAGCAGTACTTC.

This clonotype was counted between two and nine times. CDR3 DNA: TGTGCCAGTAGTCCGCTGACAGGAGAACCTTACGAGCAGTACTTC. Translation: CASSPLTGEPYEQYF. This sequence joins TRBV19 and TRBJ2-7; D possibly corresponds to TRBD1 (6 bases). Germline loops: CDR1 LNHDA, CDR2 SQIVND (reference sequence). The CDR3 spans 15 residues. The V and J ends lost 5 bases and 4 bases respectively, with 18 bases between them.

The chain carries TRBV3-1 and TRBJ2-1; 7 bases agree with TRBD1. The CDR3 covers 16 residues. V gave up 3 bases and J gave up 3 bases; unmatched junction bases: 8. Per the germline V gene, CDR1 is LGHDT and CDR2 is YNNKEL (reference sequence). The CDR3 DNA follows: TGTGCCAGCAGCCACTACGAACAGGGGAGCTACAATGAGCAGTTCTTC. Amino acids: CASSHYEQGSYNEQFF.

This clonotype was detected ten times or more. This sequence joins TRBV20-1 and TRBJ2-1; D gene uncertain. The V end lost 3 bases, the J end lost 12 bases, and 9 bases lay between the germline ends. CDR1 and CDR2 from the germline V gene are DFQATT and SNEGSKA (reference sequence). The CDR3 totals 10 residues. Here the CDR3 reads CSASPSVQFF. The CDR3 DNA reads TGCAGTGCTAGTCCCAGCGTGCAGTTCTTC.

This clonotype has more than one count but fewer than ten. This rearrangement joins TRBV20-1 to TRBJ2-4; D remains unclear. CDR1 is DFQATT, CDR2 SNEGSKA, per germline (reference sequence). The CDR3 spans 14 residues. The V end was cut by 5 bases, the J end by 9 bases, with 20 bases between. The CDR3 DNA reads as TGCAGTGCTCCCCCCAGGCTCCAACAGTCCATTCAGTACTTC. As protein: CSAPPRLQQSIQYF.

This clonotype has a handful of counts. CDR3 amino acids: CASKRDRDEETQYF. The CDR3 DNA reads TGTGCCAGTAAAAGGGACAGGGATGAAGAGACCCAGTACTTC. V is TRBV19 and J is TRBJ2-5; 9 bases match TRBD1. V dropped 7 bases and J dropped 3; count of bases not matched to a gene: 6. This CDR3 contains 14 residues. CDR1 and CDR2 (germline): LNHDA, SQIVND (reference sequence).

This clonotype turned up a few times. The V call is TRBV29-1, the J call TRBJ1-4; D ambiguous. The V end lost 4 bases, the J end lost 6 bases, and 15 bases lay between the germline ends. The CDR3 loop spans 14 amino acids. Germline lookup yields CDR1 SQVTM and CDR2 ANQGSEA. CDR3 sequence (DNA): TGCAGCGTTGTCACGCGGCAGACTTATGAAAAACTGTTTTTT. Amino acids: CSVVTRQTYEKLFF.

This sequence joins TRBV28 and TRBJ2-7, with 10 bases that match TRBD2. In germline, CDR1 is MDHEN, CDR2 SYDVKM. The CDR3 covers 16 residues. With V trimmed by 4 bases and J by 2 bases, 8 bases remained unmatched. DNA of the CDR3: TGTGCCAGCAGTTCAAACGGACTAGCGGAAACCTACGAGCAGTACTTC. It specifies CASSSNGLAETYEQYF.

This clonotype occurred a few times. The chain links TRBV6-1 to TRBJ2-1; 12 bases are shared with TRBD2. Germline CDR1 reads MNHNS; CDR2 reads SASEGT. Trimming cost V 4 bases and J 2 bases; bases outside gene matches: 3. There are 16 residues in the CDR3. CDR3 DNA: TGTGCCAGCAGTGCTCCTAGCGGGGGGGCCTACAATGAGCAGTTCTTC. The encoded protein is CASSAPSGGAYNEQFF.

This clonotype was detected many times. This chain connects TRBV7-8 to TRBJ2-5; 7 bases line up with TRBD1. This CDR3 is 15 amino acids long. Germline V gene data show CDR1 as SGHVS and CDR2 as FQNEAQ. V shed 5 bases and J 5 bases; nucleotides not matched to a gene: 11. This CDR3 is CASSAETGFRETQYF. The CDR3 nucleotides are TGTGCCAGCAGCGCAGAGACAGGGTTCAGGGAGACCCAGTACTTC.

This clonotype was recorded a few times. This chain links TRBV4-2 with TRBJ2-1; 8 bases fit TRBD2. Germline CDR1 reads LGHNA; CDR2 reads YNFKEQ. The ends lost 3 bases at V and 1 base at J; junction bases unmatched: 23. The CDR3 covers 22 residues. Here the CDR3 reads CASSHRTPTHPTSASSYNEQFF. CDR3 nucleotide sequence: TGTGCCAGCAGCCACCGAACACCGACACACCCGACTAGCGCGTCTTCCTACAATGAGCAGTTCTTC.

The J gene is TRBJ2-3, the V gene TRBV14; 11 bases agree with TRBD2. The CDR3 loop spans 16 amino acids. With 4 bases clipped from V and 2 bases from J, the junction kept 5 bases outside the gene matches. CDR1 is SGHDN, CDR2 FVKESK, per germline. CDR3: CASSRLAGGTTDTQYF. Written as DNA, the CDR3 is TGTGCCAGCAGCCGCCTAGCGGGAGGAACCACAGATACGCAGTATTTT.

The rearrangement joins TRBV7-2 to TRBJ2-1, with TRBD2 matching over 10 bases. Germline V CDR1 and CDR2: SGHTA, FQGNSA. CDR3 length: 16 amino acids. J gave up 4 bases and V 5 bases, and 8 bases lay outside the gene matches. The CDR3 reads CASSVRTSGGYNEQFF. In DNA, the CDR3 is TGTGCCAGCAGCGTAAGGACTAGCGGAGGTTACAATGAGCAGTTCTTC.

The table lists this clonotype with a few counts. The chain couples TRBV20-1 to TRBJ2-1; the match to TRBD2 covers 7 bases. V was clipped by 6 bases and J by 3 bases; unmatched bases: 8. Germline V CDR1 and CDR2: DFQATT, SNEGSKA (reference sequence). This CDR3 contains 14 residues. The CDR3 protein is CSAATSVGYNEQFF. Written as DNA, the CDR3 is TGCAGTGCGGCCACTAGCGTCGGCTACAATGAGCAGTTCTTC.

This clonotype was detected a few times. The chain is built from TRBV4-3 and TRBJ2-7; 9 bases are a match to TRBD2. V lost 1 base and J lost 0; bases outside the gene matches: 4. Per germline, CDR1 LGHNA and CDR2 YSLEER. The CDR3 is 16 residues long. The CDR3 bases are TGCGCCAGCAGCCAAGGGGGTAGCGGGAGCTCCTACGAGCAGTACTTC. It specifies CASSQGGSGSSYEQYF.

The genes are TRBV20-1 and TRBJ2-6; D might be TRBD1 (6 bases). The CDR3 has 16 residues. From germline, CDR1 is DFQATT and CDR2 SNEGSKA (reference sequence). Trimming removed 5 bases from V and 0 bases from J, with 14 bases in between. The CDR3 sequence is CSAQTGPSSGANVLTF. The DNA for the CDR3 is TGCAGTGCTCAGACAGGCCCGAGCTCTGGGGCCAACGTCCTGACTTTC.

There are a few counts of this clonotype. The chain carries TRBV7-9 and TRBJ1-1; 9 bases are shared with TRBD1. The CDR3 is made up of 15 amino acids. After removal of 3 bases from V and 3 bases from J, the junction contained 5 bases not matched to a gene. CDR1 is SEHNR, CDR2 FQNEAQ, per germline (reference sequence). DNA for the CDR3: TGTGCCAGCAGCTTGGGACAGGGTTTGGACACTGAAGCTTTCTTT. Translated: CASSLGQGLDTEAFF.

This clonotype was detected only a few times. The genes are TRBV5-1 and TRBJ2-2; a weak D match, TRBD1 (6 bases). CDR1 and CDR2 (germline): SGHRS, YFSETQ. V shed 6 bases and J shed 1 base, with 22 bases lying between them. The CDR3 has 18 amino acids. The CDR3 region is CASIPEPWGQLNTGELFF. The DNA of the CDR3 is TGCGCCAGCATCCCCGAACCCTGGGGGCAGCTGAACACCGGGGAGCTGTTTTTT.

The V call is TRBV10-3, the J call TRBJ2-2; TRBD2 agrees at 10 bases. The CDR3 loop spans 14 amino acids. The ends lost 10 bases at V and 2 bases at J; junction bases unmatched: 4. Germline CDR1 reads ENHRY; CDR2 reads SYGVKD. The CDR3 DNA reads as TGTGCCAGTTTAGCGGGAGGTAACACCGGGGAGCTGTTTTTT. It encodes CASLAGGNTGELFF.

This clonotype was detected only a few times. CDR3 protein: CASSQTGLSPTQFF. CDR3 nucleotide sequence: TGTGCCAGCAGTCAAACGGGACTTTCGCCCACGCAGTTCTTC. The V and J genes are TRBV3-1 and TRBJ2-1, with TRBD2 as a possible D gene (6 bases). The CDR3 has 14 amino acids. Germline-derived CDR1 and CDR2 are LGHDT and YNNKEL (reference sequence). The V end was cut by 6 bases, the J end by 12 bases, with 21 bases between.

This clonotype was counted ten times or more. This rearrangement joins TRBV19 to TRBJ1-1, with D uncertain. The germline gives CDR1 LNHDA, CDR2 SQIVND (reference sequence). CDR3 length: 14 residues. Between the trimmed V and J ends, which lost 7 bases and 0 bases, there was a span of 12 bases. Written as DNA, the CDR3 is TGTGCCAGTAACTCCGTCAGTATGAACACTGAAGCTTTCTTT. Its protein is CASNSVSMNTEAFF.

The sample holds many counts of this clonotype. V gene TRBV7-8 combines with J gene TRBJ2-1; the match to TRBD2 covers 9 bases. The CDR3 extends over 14 amino acids. Trimming took 6 bases from V and 6 from J; bases not matched to a gene: 6. CDR1 SGHVS and CDR2 FQNEAQ come from the germline V gene. The CDR3 loop is CASSLSGRGNEQFF. Here the CDR3 DNA reads TGTGCCAGCAGTCTTAGCGGGAGAGGCAATGAGCAGTTCTTC.

The chain employs TRBV6-5 and TRBJ1-2; possible D gene TRBD1, 6 bases. V lost 4 bases to trimming and J lost 0 bases, with 18 bases between them. The CDR3 loop spans 17 amino acids. CDR1 is MNHEY and CDR2 is SVGAGI in the germline V gene. The CDR3 DNA reads as TGTGCCAGCAGTTTCTTCCGGGACACCCTGACTAACTATGGCTACACCTTC. It specifies CASSFFRDTLTNYGYTF.

This clonotype was found a few times. The chain joins TRBV5-1 to TRBJ2-2, with 8 positions matching TRBD1. Germline CDR1 SGHRS, CDR2 YFSETQ. With V trimmed by 7 bases and J by 4 bases, 9 bases remained unmatched. The length of the CDR3 is 15 residues. This CDR3 is CASAPSRGLTGELFF. CDR3 bases: TGCGCCAGCGCGCCGAGCAGGGGGCTCACCGGGGAGCTGTTTTTT.

In this sample, this clonotype turned up many times. The rearrangement uses TRBV20-1 and TRBJ2-7, with D possibly called TRBD1 or TRBD2 (5 bases each). The CDR3 contains 14 residues. The germline V gene has CDR1 DFQATT and CDR2 SNEGSKA (reference sequence). V dropped 4 bases and J dropped 1 base, with 14 bases sitting between them. The chain's CDR3 is CSATGTYVSYEQYF. CDR3 DNA: TGCAGTGCTACCGGGACGTACGTATCCTACGAGCAGTACTTC.